Shown below are 9 T cell receptor beta chains from a single sample sequenced in a study of Ad26.COV2.S vaccination and SARS-CoV-2 variants. Treatment indicated: 15 to 20 received Ad26.COV2.S at low or high dose, single or two shots; about 5 received placebo; per-sample allocation not given. Sampling took place 63 days after the first vaccine or placebo injection. Libraries were prepared by immunoSEQ multiplex PCR; TCRdb keeps only in-frame clonotypes and omits some of them. Seen here are about 380,000 clones, 80% to 90% observed once, and the top ten hold almost 7.5%. The specimen was peripheral blood, collected in a trial of Ad26.COV2.S vaccine versus placebo. These receptors all stem from a person aged 18-60 years who received the Ad26.COV2.S COVID-19 vaccine or a placebo.

Only a few counts were recorded for this clone. The gene calls are TRBV5-1 and TRBJ2-7, with D hard to call. CDR3 size: 16 residues. Germline values: CDR1 SGHRS, CDR2 YFSETQ. V was clipped by 2 bases and J by 5 bases, with 20 bases between them. The CDR3 DNA follows: TGCGCCAGCAGCTTACCTCGTAGTGGACGGCAAGACGAGCAGTACTTC. This translates into CASSLPRSGRQDEQYF.

CDR3 bases: TGTGCCAGCAGCTTAGCGGGAGGGTTGGGACTGTTTTTT. Protein: CASSLAGGLGLFF. The V and J genes are TRBV11-2 and TRBJ1-4; D gene ambiguous. V lost 1 base to trimming and J lost 13 bases, with 13 bases between them. The CDR3 loop spans 13 amino acids. Germline CDR1 SGHAT, CDR2 FQNNGV.

The V and J genes are TRBV5-6 and TRBJ1-1; TRBD1 might be the D (5 bases). This CDR3 has 13 amino acids. Germline V gene lookup returns CDR1 SGHDT and CDR2 YYEEEE. The V and J ends lost 6 bases and 6 bases respectively, with 15 bases between them. The CDR3 DNA is TGTGCCAGCACCAGGGTAGCAGGACCTGAAGCTTTCTTT. The encoded protein is CASTRVAGPEAFF. The whole variable domain, remainder taken from reference TRBV5-6 and TRBJ1-1, is DAGVTQSPTHLIKTRGQQVTLRCSPKSGHDTVSWYQQALGQGPQFIFQYYEEEERQRGNFPDRFSGHQFPNYSSELNVNALLLGDSALYLCASTRVAGPEAFFGQGTRLTVV.

In this sample, this clone turned up once. The chain couples TRBV6-6 to TRBJ1-2; D unclear. Germline V gene data show CDR1 as MNHNY and CDR2 as SVGAGI (reference sequence). The CDR3 totals 16 residues. Trimming took off 5 bases at V and 8 bases at J, with 24 bases between the two ends. The CDR3 protein is CASSPKSVSDQRGYTF. CDR3 in DNA: TGTGCCAGCAGTCCCAAAAGTGTGTCCGACCAAAGGGGCTACACCTTC.

The rearrangement uses TRBV12-5 and TRBJ2-7; 8 nucleotides agree with TRBD1. The CDR3 is 15 residues long. V shed 1 base and J 0 bases; nucleotides not matched to a gene: 2. The germline V gene has CDR1 LGHNT and CDR2 FRNRAP. The CDR3 loop is CASGLGDRSSYEQYF. CDR3 bases: TGTGCTAGTGGTTTGGGGGACAGGAGCTCCTACGAGCAGTACTTC.

The V call is TRBV7-2, the J call TRBJ1-2; D might be TRBD1 (6 bases). Trimming took 3 bases from V and 2 from J, leaving 16 bases between them. Germline-derived CDR1 and CDR2 are SGHTA and FQGNSA. The CDR3 has 16 residues. As DNA, the CDR3 is TGTGCCAGCAGCTTTCGATCGGGGAGGGGGAACTATGGCTACACCTTC. This sequence encodes CASSFRSGRGNYGYTF.

In this sample, this clone turned up once. The chain employs TRBV5-4 and TRBJ2-4, with 7 nucleotides matching TRBD2. V lost 4 bases to trimming and J lost 16 bases; unmatched junction nucleotides: 8. CDR1 and CDR2 from the germline V gene are SGHNT and YYREEE (reference sequence). This CDR3 contains 11 residues. The CDR3 bases are TGTGCCAGCAGCCCGGCCGGACTAGTTTACTTC. The encoded protein is CASSPAGLVYF.

The V and J genes are TRBV6-5 and TRBJ1-3; 10 positions match TRBD1. From germline, CDR1 is MNHEY and CDR2 SVGAGI. The CDR3 contains 16 residues. Trimming at V came to 6 bases and at J to 5 bases, leaving 10 bases not matched to a gene. CDR3 region: CASSYAGTGDRNTIYF. The DNA for the CDR3 is TGTGCCAGCAGCTACGCCGGGACAGGGGACAGAAACACCATATATTTT.

This sequence joins TRBV6-5 and TRBJ2-7; 7 positions match TRBD2. The germline gives CDR1 MNHEY, CDR2 SVGAGI. After removal of 2 bases from V and 7 bases from J, the junction contained 5 bases not matched to a gene. This CDR3 has 13 amino acids. The CDR3 region has the DNA TGTGCCAGCAGTTACGCCCTAGCGGTAGAGCAGTACTTC. Amino acid sequence: CASSYALAVEQYF.